The rows below give T cell receptor beta chains drawn from one sample of a study of shared clonotypes between healthy human individuals. This table comes from immunoSEQ multiplex PCR, and its TCRdb copy is limited to in-frame clones, with some not included. The data show over a million clones, around 76% seen once. Sequences were obtained from memory CD4+ T cells sorted from blood. The receptor source for this set is a man between 18 and 35 years old in good health. The CDR3 runs from the conserved cysteine through the conserved F or W. D genes are given only for firm matches. Only some rows state a clone size, as once, few, many or a class for expanded clones.

CDR3 protein: CASSNREGNYGYTF
CDR3 DNA: TGTGCCAGCAGCAATCGGGAGGGGAACTATGGCTACACCTTC
D gene: NA
clone size: NA
J gene: TRBJ1-2
V gene: TRBV7-9

CDR3 protein: CASYFRGNSPLHF
CDR3 DNA: TGTGCCAGCTACTTTCGGGGGAATTCACCCCTCCACTTT
D gene: NA
clone size: few
J gene: TRBJ1-6
V gene: TRBV2

CDR3 protein: CASSLGQAQETQYF
CDR3 DNA: TGTGCCAGCAGCTTGGGCCAAGCCCAAGAGACCCAGTACTTC
D gene: NA
clone size: NA
J gene: TRBJ2-5
V gene: TRBV7-8

CDR3 protein: CASTPGRPAKGEAFF
CDR3 DNA: TGTGCCAGCACCCCCGGACGGCCCGCCAAGGGAGAAGCTTTCTTT
D gene: NA
clone size: NA
J gene: TRBJ1-1
V gene: TRBV6-6

CDR3 protein: CASSRMRETQYF
CDR3 DNA: TGTGCCAGCAGCCGCATGCGGGAGACCCAGTACTTC
D gene: NA
clone size: NA
J gene: TRBJ2-5
V gene: TRBV7-2

CDR3 protein: CASLKDTGFDQPQHF
CDR3 DNA: TGTGCCAGCCTGAAAGATACAGGGTTTGATCAGCCCCAGCATTTT
D gene: NA
clone size: NA
J gene: TRBJ1-5
V gene: TRBV19

CDR3 protein: CASSPSLRGPGEGNQPQHF
CDR3 DNA: TGTGCCAGCTCACCGTCTCTGAGAGGTCCAGGGGAGGGGAATCAGCCCCAGCATTTT
D gene: NA
clone size: NA
J gene: TRBJ1-5
V gene: TRBV18

CDR3 protein: CASSELMETQYF
CDR3 DNA: TGTGCCAGCAGTGAATTAATGGAGACCCAGTACTTC
D gene: NA
clone size: many
J gene: TRBJ2-5
V gene: TRBV6-1

CDR3 protein: CASSKPSVREYSNVLTF
CDR3 DNA: TGTGCCAGCAGCAAACCCTCGGTAAGGGAATATTCCAACGTCCTGACTTTC
D gene: NA
clone size: NA
J gene: TRBJ2-6
V gene: TRBV21-1

CDR3 protein: CASSFWLGQTYGYTF
CDR3 DNA: TGTGCCAGCAGCTTTTGGCTGGGACAGACCTATGGCTACACCTTC
D gene: TRBD1
clone size: NA
J gene: TRBJ1-2
V gene: TRBV7-2

CDR3 protein: CASSQGTSGGLWETQYF
CDR3 DNA: TGCGCCAGCAGCCAAGGGACTAGCGGGGGGTTGTGGGAGACCCAGTACTTC
D gene: TRBD2
clone size: NA
J gene: TRBJ2-5
V gene: TRBV4-1

CDR3 protein: CASSTWQGGDTQYF
CDR3 DNA: TGTGCCAGTAGTACGTGGCAGGGAGGAGATACGCAGTATTTT
D gene: NA
clone size: many
J gene: TRBJ2-3
V gene: TRBV19

CDR3 protein: CATLWGGKNIQYF
CDR3 DNA: TGTGCCACCCTCTGGGGGGGGAAAAACATTCAGTACTTC
D gene: TRBD2
clone size: NA
J gene: TRBJ2-4
V gene: TRBV6-6

CDR3 protein: CASSDSKGPGYTF
CDR3 DNA: TGTGCCAGCAGTGACTCGAAGGGTCCTGGCTACACCTTC
D gene: NA
clone size: NA
J gene: TRBJ1-2
V gene: TRBV6-4

CDR3 protein: CASVIAGPAGEQYF
CDR3 DNA: TGTGCCAGCGTAATAGCGGGGCCAGCGGGGGAGCAGTACTTC
D gene: TRBD2
clone size: NA
J gene: TRBJ2-7
V gene: TRBV28

CDR3 protein: CASSLWAGSRNEQFF
CDR3 DNA: TGTGCCAGCAGCTTGTGGGCTGGATCTCGCAATGAGCAGTTCTTC
D gene: NA
clone size: NA
J gene: TRBJ2-1
V gene: TRBV7-2

CDR3 protein: CACKRDRGYEQYF
CDR3 DNA: TGTGCCTGTAAAAGGGACAGGGGATACGAGCAGTACTTC
D gene: TRBD1
clone size: NA
J gene: TRBJ2-7
V gene: TRBV30

CDR3 protein: CASSIGHAYEQYF
CDR3 DNA: TGTGCCAGTAGTATCGGACATGCCTACGAGCAGTACTTC
D gene: NA
clone size: once
J gene: TRBJ2-7
V gene: TRBV19

CDR3 protein: CASSLGGLAGVSEQFF
CDR3 DNA: TGTGCCAGCAGCTTGGGGGGACTAGCGGGAGTGAGTGAGCAGTTCTTC
D gene: TRBD2
clone size: NA
J gene: TRBJ2-1
V gene: TRBV7-2

CDR3 protein: CASSLVLAGSTDTQYF
CDR3 DNA: TGCGCCAGCAGCTTGGTCCTAGCGGGGAGCACAGATACGCAGTATTTT
D gene: TRBD2
clone size: few
J gene: TRBJ2-3
V gene: TRBV5-1

CDR3 protein: CASSPPKSGKSEQYF
CDR3 DNA: TGTGCCAGCTCACCACCCAAGTCCGGGAAAAGCGAGCAGTACTTC
D gene: NA
clone size: once
J gene: TRBJ2-7
V gene: TRBV18

CDR3 protein: CSVDILGDTQYF
CDR3 DNA: TGCAGCGTCGATATTTTGGGAGATACGCAGTATTTT
D gene: NA
clone size: NA
J gene: TRBJ2-3
V gene: TRBV29-1

CDR3 protein: CASSALGKSQETQYF
CDR3 DNA: TGTGCTAGCAGCGCACTAGGGAAGAGCCAAGAGACCCAGTACTTC
D gene: NA
clone size: NA
J gene: TRBJ2-5
V gene: TRBV7-7

CDR3 protein: CASSTRDRKYEQYF
CDR3 DNA: TGTGCCAGCAGCACGAGGGACAGAAAATACGAGCAGTACTTC
D gene: TRBD1
clone size: NA
J gene: TRBJ2-7
V gene: TRBV5-6

CDR3 protein: CASSPGRGIEQYF
CDR3 DNA: TGTGCCAGTAGTCCGGGGAGGGGGATCGAGCAGTACTTC
D gene: NA
clone size: NA
J gene: TRBJ2-7
V gene: TRBV19

CDR3 protein: CASSGTQGKGNTIYF
CDR3 DNA: TGTGCCAGCAGCGGAACACAGGGGAAAGGAAACACCATATATTTT
D gene: TRBD1
clone size: NA
J gene: TRBJ1-3
V gene: TRBV7-8

CDR3 protein: CASSVAVGSWNEQFF
CDR3 DNA: TGTGCCAGCAGCGTAGCAGTGGGGAGTTGGAATGAGCAGTTCTTC
D gene: NA
clone size: NA
J gene: TRBJ2-1
V gene: TRBV9

CDR3 protein: CASRKTSGYEQYF
CDR3 DNA: TGTGCCAGCAGGAAGACTAGCGGCTACGAGCAGTACTTC
D gene: TRBD2
clone size: NA
J gene: TRBJ2-7
V gene: TRBV2

CDR3 protein: CASSLRRGPRSEAFF
CDR3 DNA: TGTGCCAGTAGTCTCCGGCGGGGCCCGCGCTCTGAAGCTTTCTTT
D gene: NA
clone size: once
J gene: TRBJ1-1
V gene: TRBV19

CDR3 protein: CASSISGQRVNEQFF
CDR3 DNA: TGTGCCAGTAGTATAAGCGGACAGAGAGTCAATGAGCAGTTCTTC
D gene: NA
clone size: few
J gene: TRBJ2-1
V gene: TRBV19

CDR3 protein: CASTGRNTGELFF
CDR3 DNA: TGTGCCAGCACGGGTCGGAACACCGGGGAGCTGTTTTTT
D gene: NA
clone size: NA
J gene: TRBJ2-2
V gene: TRBV9

CDR3 protein: CASSPRGNGIYGYTF
CDR3 DNA: TGTGCCAGTAGCCCCCGGGGGAATGGGATCTATGGCTACACCTTC
D gene: NA
clone size: NA
J gene: TRBJ1-2
V gene: TRBV5-5

CDR3 protein: CASSLTSVEETQYF
CDR3 DNA: TGCGCCAGCAGCTTGACTAGCGTGGAAGAGACCCAGTACTTC
D gene: TRBD2
clone size: once
J gene: TRBJ2-5
V gene: TRBV5-1

CDR3 protein: CASSPGRARSTYEQYF
CDR3 DNA: TGTGCCAGCAGTCCCGGGAGGGCTCGCTCGACCTACGAGCAGTACTTC
D gene: TRBD2
clone size: NA
J gene: TRBJ2-7
V gene: TRBV28

CDR3 protein: CASSSGLYTGELFF
CDR3 DNA: TGTGCCAGCAGTTCTGGACTTTATACCGGGGAGCTGTTTTTT
D gene: NA
clone size: NA
J gene: TRBJ2-2
V gene: TRBV27

CDR3 protein: CASNGVAGNEQFF
CDR3 DNA: TGCGCCAGCAACGGTGTGGCGGGCAATGAGCAGTTCTTC
D gene: NA
clone size: once
J gene: TRBJ2-1
V gene: TRBV5-1

CDR3 protein: CASSVPRGTNEKLFF
CDR3 DNA: TGTGCCAGCAGCGTCCCCAGGGGAACTAATGAAAAACTGTTTTTT
D gene: NA
clone size: NA
J gene: TRBJ1-4
V gene: TRBV5-8

CDR3 protein: CASSVEDNNQPQHF
CDR3 DNA: TGTGCCAGCAGTGTAGAGGACAACAATCAGCCCCAGCATTTT
D gene: NA
clone size: few
J gene: TRBJ1-5
V gene: TRBV2

CDR3 protein: CASSLTGLSSYNSPLHF
CDR3 DNA: TGTGCCAGCAGTCTGACAGGGCTGAGCTCCTATAATTCACCCCTCCACTTT
D gene: TRBD1
clone size: NA
J gene: TRBJ1-6
V gene: TRBV27

CDR3 protein: CASSPTRGSYGYTF
CDR3 DNA: TGTGCCAGCAGCCCTACCCGGGGCTCCTATGGCTACACCTTC
D gene: NA
clone size: NA
J gene: TRBJ1-2
V gene: TRBV28